These T cell receptor beta chains were read from a single sample in a study of cytomegalovirus exposure and HLA in healthy donors. TCRdb's copy holds only in-frame clones and misses some; the assay was immunoSEQ multiplex PCR. The sample lists under 200,000 clones, roughly 89% seen once, with 3% to 3.5% in the top ten. Sequences were obtained from PBMCs. The receptors come from a woman aged 18-29 years in good health and CMV-seropositive. Both conserved end residues are part of each CDR3. Fields, in order: clone size, J gene, D gene, V gene, CDR3 protein, CDR3 DNA. The D gene is left open where the match is weak. Size values are once, few and many counts, or a class for expanded clones, and some rows have none.

>NA|TRBJ2-7|TRBD1|TRBV7-9
CASSWTGTGGHEQYF
TGTGCCAGCAGCTGGACCGGGACAGGGGGACACGAGCAGTACTTC
>NA|TRBJ1-4|NA|TRBV29-1
CSVVSGDYRLNEKLFF
TGCAGCGTTGTATCGGGGGACTACAGGCTGAATGAAAAACTGTTTTTT
>few|TRBJ1-6|NA|TRBV7-9
CASSNHAGGFLSPLHF
TGTGCCAGCAGCAATCATGCAGGAGGCTTTTTATCACCCCTCCACTTT
>NA|TRBJ2-1|TRBD2|TRBV7-2
CASSMGLAKQFF
TGTGCCAGCAGCATGGGACTAGCCAAGCAGTTCTTC
>NA|TRBJ2-3|TRBD2|TRBV28
CASSLKAGLGVQYF
TGTGCCAGCAGTTTAAAAGCGGGACTAGGGGTCCAGTATTTT
>NA|TRBJ1-1|TRBD1|TRBV19
CASTQSPWQGDTEAFF
TGTGCCAGTACCCAATCCCCTTGGCAGGGGGACACTGAAGCTTTCTTT
>once|TRBJ2-5|TRBD2|TRBV2
CASSEVASGGRETQYF
TGTGCCAGCAGTGAAGTCGCTAGCGGGGGTAGAGAGACCCAGTACTTC
>NA|TRBJ2-6|NA|TRBV4-3
CASSQSQGSGANVLTF
TGCGCCAGCAGCCAATCACAGGGCTCTGGGGCCAACGTCCTGACTTTC
>NA|TRBJ1-4|NA|TRBV13
CASSSTGDPEKLFF
TGTGCCAGCAGCTCGACAGGTGACCCTGAAAAACTGTTTTTT
>once|TRBJ1-5|NA|TRBV6-5
CASRGENQPQHF
TGTGCCAGCCGGGGGGAAAATCAGCCCCAGCATTTT
>NA|TRBJ1-5|NA|TRBV18
CASSLDAPGGNQPQHF
TGTGCCAGCTCACTCGACGCCCCAGGGGGCAATCAGCCCCAGCATTTT
>NA|TRBJ2-5|TRBD2|TRBV7-8
CASSFASGRGETQYF
TGTGCCAGCAGCTTCGCTAGCGGGAGGGGGGAGACCCAGTACTTC
>NA|TRBJ2-3|TRBD2|TRBV5-4
CASSLWGGTDTQYF
TGTGCCAGCAGCTTGTGGGGGGGTACAGATACGCAGTATTTT
>few|TRBJ1-2|TRBD1|TRBV19
CASSIGSGTAGYTF
TGTGCCAGTAGTATCGGCTCCGGGACAGCCGGCTACACCTTC
>NA|TRBJ2-7|TRBD1|TRBV5-1
CASSQSPGTGVGTYEQYF
TGCGCCAGCAGCCAGAGTCCCGGGACAGGGGTCGGAACCTACGAGCAGTACTTC
>once|TRBJ2-1|TRBD2|TRBV2
CASSEVSSGNEQFF
TGTGCCAGCAGTGAAGTGTCTAGCGGCAATGAGCAGTTCTTC
>NA|TRBJ1-2|NA|TRBV19
CASSAGTTNYGYTF
TGTGCCAGTAGTGCCGGGACAACTAACTATGGCTACACCTTC
>NA|TRBJ2-7|NA|TRBV5-1
CASRGRSWGAVKSYEQYF
TGCGCCAGCAGAGGGCGCAGTTGGGGCGCGGTGAAGTCCTACGAGCAGTACTTC
>NA|TRBJ2-1|NA|TRBV5-6
CASSLGVANEQFF
TGTGCCAGCAGTCTAGGGGTTGCGAATGAGCAGTTCTTC
>NA|TRBJ2-5|TRBD2|TRBV19
CASSPRGLAGETQYF
TGTGCCAGTAGTCCCCGGGGACTAGCGGGAGAGACCCAGTACTTC
>NA|TRBJ1-2|TRBD1|TRBV16
CASSQSGGQGSAYGYTF
TGTGCCAGCAGCCAATCTGGGGGACAGGGTTCCGCCTATGGCTACACCTTC
>NA|TRBJ1-3|NA|TRBV28
CASSSKTEVRGNTIYF
TGTGCCAGCAGTTCCAAGACGGAGGTCCGGGGAAACACCATATATTTT
>few|TRBJ2-7|NA|TRBV28
CASSGAGFLTYEQYF
TGTGCCAGCAGCGGCGCGGGGTTCTTAACCTACGAGCAGTACTTC
>NA|TRBJ2-4|TRBD2|TRBV7-9
CASSLGGVIAKNIQYF
TGTGCCAGCAGCCTCGGGGGGGTTATAGCCAAAAACATTCAGTACTTC
>NA|TRBJ1-1|TRBD1|TRBV7-9
CASSASSLTGGTEAFF
TGTGCCAGCAGCGCCAGCTCCCTTACAGGGGGAACTGAAGCTTTCTTT
>NA|TRBJ1-5|TRBD1|TRBV6-6
CASVRGSGNQPQHF
TGTGCCAGTGTCAGGGGGTCCGGCAATCAGCCCCAGCATTTT
>NA|TRBJ1-1|NA|TRBV6-1
CASSFPQEYTEAFF
TGTGCCAGCAGTTTCCCCCAAGAGTATACTGAAGCTTTCTTT
>NA|TRBJ2-7|TRBD2|TRBV27
CASSYGTSGRYEQYF
TGTGCCAGCAGTTATGGGACTAGCGGGAGATACGAGCAGTACTTC
>NA|TRBJ2-3|TRBD2|TRBV5-1
CASSHRFLAGADTQYF
TGCGCCAGCAGCCACCGCTTCCTAGCGGGAGCAGATACGCAGTATTTT
>NA|TRBJ2-7|TRBD1|TRBV27
CASKDRGPPYEQYF
TGTGCCAGCAAAGACAGGGGGCCTCCCTACGAGCAGTACTTC
>NA|TRBJ2-7|TRBD2|TRBV4-2
CASSHYRGEAYEQYF
TGTGCCAGCAGCCACTACCGGGGGGAGGCTTACGAGCAGTACTTC
>NA|TRBJ2-7|NA|TRBV5-4
CASSSRTEFHEQYF
TGTGCCAGCAGCTCAAGGACAGAGTTCCACGAGCAGTACTTC
>NA|TRBJ2-5|NA|TRBV7-8
CASSRGARETQYF
TGTGCCAGCTCGCGGGGAGCCCGAGAGACCCAGTACTTC
>NA|TRBJ2-1|TRBD2|TRBV13
CASSLESLPSGIDNEQFF
TGTGCCAGCAGCTTAGAGTCCCTGCCTAGCGGGATAGACAATGAGCAGTTCTTC
>NA|TRBJ2-7|TRBD2|TRBV27
CASSLSLAGSTYEQYF
TGTGCCAGCAGTTTATCGCTAGCGGGGTCGACCTACGAGCAGTACTTC
>NA|TRBJ1-3|TRBD1|TRBV7-2
CASSPQGASSGNTIYF
TGTGCCAGCAGCCCCCAGGGGGCGAGCTCTGGAAACACCATATATTTT
>NA|TRBJ2-7|TRBD1|TRBV14
CASDRTGTYEQYF
TGTGCCAGCGACAGGACAGGCACCTACGAGCAGTACTTC
>NA|TRBJ1-2|NA|TRBV18
CASSPREGGSSDYGYTF
TGTGCCAGCTCACCAAGAGAGGGAGGTAGTTCTGACTATGGCTACACCTTC
>once|TRBJ2-7|NA|TRBV6-5
CASSTAYEQYF
TGTGCCAGCAGTACAGCCTACGAGCAGTACTTC
>NA|TRBJ1-2|TRBD1|TRBV7-9
CASSLTGGDGYTF
TGTGCCAGCAGCCTGACAGGGGGCGACGGCTACACCTTC